This T cell receptor (beta chain) is from a study of immune evolution from preneoplasia to lung adenocarcinoma. Study-wide findings and caveats: Normal lung had the highest top T cell clone frequencies. Later-stage lesions appeared to have more T cells, more diversity, less clonality.

This clone was seen more than once but under ten times. The antigen remains undetermined. The data were produced by immunoSEQ multiplex PCR, yet TCRdb's version contains in-frame clones alone and is incomplete. This sample has more than 4,000 clones, with roughly 82% found just once. Patients had resection in Japan or China between the mid-2010s and the late 2010s. CDR3 length: 15 amino acids. V gave up 6 bases and J gave up 4 bases, with 18 bases separating them. Germline V gene sequence: CDR1 SNHLY, CDR2 FYNNEI. The TCR comes from a person aged 55-85 years with lung adenocarcinoma. The chain combines TRBV2 with TRBJ1-2, with D possibly being TRBD1 (5 bases). The material sequenced was FFPE adjacent normal lung tissue. CDR3 bases: TGTGCCAGCAGAAGTCCGGGGCGCCCGGGCTATGGCTACACCTTC. Protein: CASRSPGRPGYGYTF.